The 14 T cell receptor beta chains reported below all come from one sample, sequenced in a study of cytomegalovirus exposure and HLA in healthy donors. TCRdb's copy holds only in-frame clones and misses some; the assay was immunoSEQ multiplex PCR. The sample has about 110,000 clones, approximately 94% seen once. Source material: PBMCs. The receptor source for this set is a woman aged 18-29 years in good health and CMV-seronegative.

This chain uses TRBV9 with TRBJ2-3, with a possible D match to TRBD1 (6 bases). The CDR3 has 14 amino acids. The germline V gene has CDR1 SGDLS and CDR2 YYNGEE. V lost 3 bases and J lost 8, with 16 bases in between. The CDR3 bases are TGTGCCAGCAGCGATTGGGACGGCAGGGGTACGCAGTATTTT. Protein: CASSDWDGRGTQYF.

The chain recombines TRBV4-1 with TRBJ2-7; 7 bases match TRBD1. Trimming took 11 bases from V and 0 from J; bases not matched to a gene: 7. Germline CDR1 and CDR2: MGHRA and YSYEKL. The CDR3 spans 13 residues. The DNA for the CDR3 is TGCGCCGCCGGCCGGGACAGCTCCTACGAGCAGTACTTC. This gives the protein CAAGRDSSYEQYF.

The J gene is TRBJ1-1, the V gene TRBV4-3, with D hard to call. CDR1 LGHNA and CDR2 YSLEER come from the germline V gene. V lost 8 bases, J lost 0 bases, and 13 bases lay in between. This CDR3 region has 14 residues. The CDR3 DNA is TGCGCCAGCTCCCACAATCTTCTGAACACTGAAGCTTTCTTT. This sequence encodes CASSHNLLNTEAFF.

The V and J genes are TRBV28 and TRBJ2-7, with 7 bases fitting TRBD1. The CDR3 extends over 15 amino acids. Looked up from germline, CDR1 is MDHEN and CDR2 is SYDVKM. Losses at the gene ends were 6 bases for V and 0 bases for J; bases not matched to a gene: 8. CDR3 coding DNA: TGTGCCAGCAGAACCACAGGGGACCTCTCCTACGAGCAGTACTTC. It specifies CASRTTGDLSYEQYF.

CDR3 coding DNA: TGCGCCAGCAGCCAAGATTCCGTCAATCAGCCCCAGCATTTT. As protein: CASSQDSVNQPQHF. V usage is TRBV4-1 and J usage is TRBJ1-5, with D hard to call. Trimming pared 0 bases from V and 3 bases from J, leaving 6 bases between. The CDR3 covers 14 residues. The V gene's germline CDR1 is MGHRA and CDR2 YSYEKL.

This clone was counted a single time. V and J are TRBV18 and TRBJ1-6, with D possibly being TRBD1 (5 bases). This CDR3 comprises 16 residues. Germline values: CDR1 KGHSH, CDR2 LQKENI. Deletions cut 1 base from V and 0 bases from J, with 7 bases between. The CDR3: CASSPLDSSYNSPLHF. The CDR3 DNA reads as TGTGCCAGCTCACCACTCGACAGCTCCTATAATTCACCCCTCCACTTT.

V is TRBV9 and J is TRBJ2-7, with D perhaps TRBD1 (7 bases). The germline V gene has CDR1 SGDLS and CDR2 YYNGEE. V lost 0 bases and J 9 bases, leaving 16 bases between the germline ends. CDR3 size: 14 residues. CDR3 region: CASSVGLGGRLQYF. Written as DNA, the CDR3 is TGTGCCAGCAGCGTAGGACTAGGGGGCAGATTGCAGTACTTC.

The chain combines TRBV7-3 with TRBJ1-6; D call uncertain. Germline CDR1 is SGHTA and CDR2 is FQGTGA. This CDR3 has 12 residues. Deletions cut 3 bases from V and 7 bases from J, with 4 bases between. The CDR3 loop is CASSFGNSPLHF. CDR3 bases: TGTGCCAGCAGCTTCGGGAATTCACCCCTCCACTTT.

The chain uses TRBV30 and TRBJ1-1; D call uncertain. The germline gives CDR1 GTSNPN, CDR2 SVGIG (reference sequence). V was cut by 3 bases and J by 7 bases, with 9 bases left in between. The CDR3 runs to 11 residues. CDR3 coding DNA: TGTGCCTGGAGGTACAGCTTTGAAGCTTTCTTT. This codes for CAWRYSFEAFF.

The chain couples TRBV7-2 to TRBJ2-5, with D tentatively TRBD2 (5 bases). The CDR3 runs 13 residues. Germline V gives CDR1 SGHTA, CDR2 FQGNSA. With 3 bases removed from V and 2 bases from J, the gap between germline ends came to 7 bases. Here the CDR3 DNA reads TGTGCCAGCAGCTTCGGCGGGCAAGAGACCCAGTACTTC. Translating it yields CASSFGGQETQYF.

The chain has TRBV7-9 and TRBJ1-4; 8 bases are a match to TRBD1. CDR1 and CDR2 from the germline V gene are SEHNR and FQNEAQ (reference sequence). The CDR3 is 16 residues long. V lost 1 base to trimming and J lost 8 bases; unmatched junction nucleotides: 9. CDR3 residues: CASSLGAGGAAEKLFF. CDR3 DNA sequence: TGTGCCAGCAGCTTAGGTGCAGGGGGCGCGGCGGAAAAACTGTTTTTT. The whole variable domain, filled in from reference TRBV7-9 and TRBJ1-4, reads DTGVSQNPRHKITKRGQNVTFRCDPISEHNRLYWYRQTLGQGPEFLTYFQNEAQLEKSRLLSDRFSAERPKGSFSTLEIQRTEQGDSAMYLCASSLGAGGAAEKLFFGSGTQLSVL.

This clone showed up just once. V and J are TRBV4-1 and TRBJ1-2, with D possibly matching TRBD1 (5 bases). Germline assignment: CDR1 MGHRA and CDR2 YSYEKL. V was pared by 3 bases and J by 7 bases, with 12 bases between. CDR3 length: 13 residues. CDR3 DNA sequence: TGCGCCAGCAGCCAGGGACTCCCTTTTGGCTACACCTTC. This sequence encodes CASSQGLPFGYTF.

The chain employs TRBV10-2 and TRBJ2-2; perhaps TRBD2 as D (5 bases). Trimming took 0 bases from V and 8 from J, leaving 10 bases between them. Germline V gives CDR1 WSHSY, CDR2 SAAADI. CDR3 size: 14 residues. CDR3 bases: TGCGCCAGCAGTGAGTCACGGGGATGGGGGGAGCTGTTTTTT. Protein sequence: CASSESRGWGELFF.

CDR3 in amino acids: CAWSVSRAGEQFF. The DNA of the CDR3 is TGTGCCTGGAGTGTTTCCCGCGCGGGTGAGCAGTTCTTC. This sequence joins TRBV30 and TRBJ2-1; maybe TRBD2 (5 bases). With 0 bases removed from V and 9 bases from J, the gap between germline ends came to 12 bases. Germline V gene sequence: CDR1 GTSNPN, CDR2 SVGIG (reference sequence). The CDR3 length is 13 residues.